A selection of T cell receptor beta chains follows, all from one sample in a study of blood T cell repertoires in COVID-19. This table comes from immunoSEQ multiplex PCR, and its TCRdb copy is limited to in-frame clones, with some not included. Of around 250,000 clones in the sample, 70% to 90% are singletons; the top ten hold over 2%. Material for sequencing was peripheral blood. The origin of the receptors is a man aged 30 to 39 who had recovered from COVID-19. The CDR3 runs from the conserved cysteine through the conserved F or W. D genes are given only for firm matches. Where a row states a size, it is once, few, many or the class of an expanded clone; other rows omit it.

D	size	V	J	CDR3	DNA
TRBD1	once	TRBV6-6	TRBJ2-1	CASSFPGGHNEQFF	TGTGCCAGCAGTTTCCCAGGGGGCCACAATGAGCAGTTCTTC
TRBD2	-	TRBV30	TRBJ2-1	CASERESYNEQFF	TGTGCCTCCGAGCGGGAGTCCTACAATGAGCAGTTCTTC
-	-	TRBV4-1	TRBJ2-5	CASSQDSLYQETQYF	TGCGCCAGCAGCCAAGACTCTTTGTACCAAGAGACCCAGTACTTC
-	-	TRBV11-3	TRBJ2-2	CASSFIDTGELFF	TGTGCCAGCAGCTTTATTGACACCGGGGAGCTGTTTTTT
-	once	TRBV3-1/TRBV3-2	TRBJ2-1	CASSRGGRGLGGQFF	TGTGCCAGCAGCCGAGGGGGCCGGGGGCTAGGAGGACAGTTCTTC
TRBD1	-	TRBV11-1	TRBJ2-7	CASSRGQDYEQYF	TGTGCCAGCAGCCGGGGACAGGATTACGAGCAGTACTTC
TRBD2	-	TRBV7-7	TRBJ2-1	CASSPRGGSYNEQFF	TGTGCCAGCAGCCCGCGGGGGGGCAGCTACAATGAGCAGTTCTTC
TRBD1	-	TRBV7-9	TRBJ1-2	CASSPDRYYGYTF	TGTGCCAGCAGCCCGGACAGGTACTATGGCTACACCTTC
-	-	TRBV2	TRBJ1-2	CASRARAGYGYTF	TGTGCCAGCAGGGCGAGGGCCGGCTATGGCTACACCTTC
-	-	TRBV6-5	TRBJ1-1	CASGVSEDRGTEAFF	TGTGCCAGCGGGGTCTCCGAGGACAGAGGCACTGAAGCTTTCTTT
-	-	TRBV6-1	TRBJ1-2	CASSEASVAYGYTF	TGTGCCAGCAGTGAAGCCTCAGTGGCCTATGGCTACACCTTC
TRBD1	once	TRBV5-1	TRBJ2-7	CASSKGQNEQYF	TGCGCCAGCAGTAAGGGACAGAACGAGCAGTACTTC
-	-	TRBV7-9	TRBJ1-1	CASSSYVSAFF	TGTGCCAGCAGCTCCTATGTGTCGGCTTTCTTT
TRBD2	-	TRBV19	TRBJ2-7	CASSPSGGLNYEQYF	TGTGCCAGTAGCCCCAGCGGGGGCCTTAATTACGAGCAGTACTTC
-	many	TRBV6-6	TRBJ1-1	CASAIVMNTEAFF	TGTGCCAGCGCTATCGTTATGAACACTGAAGCTTTCTTT
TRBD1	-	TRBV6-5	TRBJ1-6	CATTRQGNNSPLHF	TGTGCCACCACTCGACAGGGCAACAATTCACCCCTCCACTTT
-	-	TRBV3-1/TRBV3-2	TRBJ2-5	CASSQGRQETQYF	TGTGCCAGCAGCCAAGGCAGACAAGAGACCCAGTACTTC
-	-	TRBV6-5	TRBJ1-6	CASSGGFNSPLHF	TGTGCCAGTTCCGGCGGTTTTAATTCACCCCTCCACTTT
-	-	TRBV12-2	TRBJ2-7	CASRLPPTGRRDEQYF	TGTGCAAGTCGCCTACCACCAACAGGGAGAAGAGACGAGCAGTACTTC
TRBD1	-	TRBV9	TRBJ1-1	CATTGEFDTEAFF	TGTGCCACCACAGGGGAGTTTGACACTGAAGCTTTCTTT
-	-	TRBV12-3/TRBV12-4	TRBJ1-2	CASSLVVLYGYTF	TGTGCCAGCAGTTTGGTAGTCCTCTATGGCTACACCTTC
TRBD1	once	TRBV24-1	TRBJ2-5	CATSTGGGETQYF	TGTGCCACCTCTACAGGGGGCGGGGAGACCCAGTACTTC
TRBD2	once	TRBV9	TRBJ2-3	CASSRAGPSTTDTQYF	TGTGCCAGCAGCCGAGCGGGGCCGTCTACAACAGATACGCAGTATTTT
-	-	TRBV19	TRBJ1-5	CASSLGQMRNQPQHF	TGTGCCAGTAGTCTTGGACAGATGAGAAATCAGCCCCAGCATTTT
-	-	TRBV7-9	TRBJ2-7	CASRPTWSSYEQYF	TGTGCCAGCAGACCAACTTGGAGCTCCTACGAGCAGTACTTC
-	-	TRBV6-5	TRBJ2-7	CASSYSWRDHEQYF	TGTGCCAGCAGTTACTCATGGAGGGACCACGAGCAGTACTTC
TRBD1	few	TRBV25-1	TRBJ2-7	CASSEFGTGGIHEQYF	TGTGCCAGCAGTGAATTTGGGACAGGGGGGATCCACGAGCAGTACTTC
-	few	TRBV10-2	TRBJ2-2	CASSEDLVTGELFF	TGCGCCAGCAGTGAAGACCTAGTTACCGGGGAGCTGTTTTTT
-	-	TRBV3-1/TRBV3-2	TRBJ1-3	CASSQDPRGENTIYF	TGTGCCAGCAGCCAAGATCCCAGGGGAGAAAACACCATATATTTT
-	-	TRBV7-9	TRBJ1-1	CASSATGQPNTEAFF	TGTGCCAGCAGCGCCACAGGACAGCCGAACACTGAAGCTTTCTTT
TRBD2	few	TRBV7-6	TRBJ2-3	CASSLGLAGGDTQYF	TGTGCCAGCAGCCTGGGACTAGCGGGGGGAGATACGCAGTATTTT
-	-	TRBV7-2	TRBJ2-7	CASSFGQRSYEQYF	TGTGCCAGCAGCTTCGGACAGAGGTCCTACGAGCAGTACTTC
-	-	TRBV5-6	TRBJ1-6	CASSLGTDKGSYNSPLHF	TGTGCCAGCAGCCTCGGGACTGACAAAGGGTCATATAATTCACCCCTCCACTTT
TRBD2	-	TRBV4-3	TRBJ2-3	CASSHGAGSGADTQYF	TGCGCCAGCAGCCACGGAGCGGGGTCCGGGGCAGATACGCAGTATTTT
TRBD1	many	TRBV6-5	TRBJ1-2	CASSFTGGGGYTF	TGTGCCAGCAGCTTTACAGGGGGCGGGGGCTACACCTTC
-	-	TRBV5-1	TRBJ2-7	CASSPSGEYEQYF	TGCGCCAGCAGCCCAAGTGGGGAGTACGAGCAGTACTTC
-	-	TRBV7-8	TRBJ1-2	CASSFVLGQNYGYTF	TGTGCCAGCAGCTTTGTTCTTGGACAGAACTATGGCTACACCTTC
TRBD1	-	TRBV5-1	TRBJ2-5	CASSIGQGQETQYF	TGCGCCAGCAGCATCGGACAGGGTCAAGAGACCCAGTACTTC
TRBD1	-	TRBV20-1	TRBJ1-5	CSASRDRGTRPQHF	TGCAGTGCTAGTAGGGACAGGGGCACTCGACCCCAGCATTTT
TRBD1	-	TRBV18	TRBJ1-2	CASSLVTGVYGYTF	TGTGCCAGCTCACTAGTCACAGGGGTATATGGCTACACCTTC
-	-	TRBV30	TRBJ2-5	CAWTLGRTYSGETQYF	TGTGCCTGGACCCTAGGCCGGACATATTCAGGGGAGACCCAGTACTTC
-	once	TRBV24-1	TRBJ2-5	CATRGGGQETQYF	TGTGCCACCCGAGGGGGGGGTCAAGAGACCCAGTACTTC
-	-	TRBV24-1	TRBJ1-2	CATSDLDRLGGYTF	TGTGCCACCAGTGATTTGGACAGGCTGGGTGGCTACACCTTC
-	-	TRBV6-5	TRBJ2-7	CYIRRNEQYF	TGTTACATTAGGAGGAACGAGCAGTACTTC
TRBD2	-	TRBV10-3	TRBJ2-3	CAISDPKRGADTQYF	TGTGCCATCAGTGACCCAAAGCGGGGAGCAGATACGCAGTATTTT
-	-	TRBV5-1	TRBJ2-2	CASSLDLDLRAGELFF	TGCGCCAGCAGCTTGGACCTCGACCTGAGGGCCGGGGAGCTGTTTTTT
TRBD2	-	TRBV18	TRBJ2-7	CASSPPQRGYYEQYF	TGTGCCAGCTCACCCCCCCAGCGGGGTTACTACGAGCAGTACTTC
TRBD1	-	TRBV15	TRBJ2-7	CATSSKQQGADSYEQYF	TGTGCCACCAGCAGTAAACAACAGGGGGCTGATTCCTACGAGCAGTACTTC
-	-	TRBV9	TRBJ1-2	CASREDGGYTF	TGTGCCAGCAGGGAGGATGGGGGCTACACCTTC
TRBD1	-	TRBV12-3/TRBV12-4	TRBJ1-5	CASSTGTEQPQHF	TGTGCCAGCAGCACCGGGACAGAGCAGCCCCAGCATTTT
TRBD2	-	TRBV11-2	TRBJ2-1	CASSLERGGIVNEQFF	TGTGCCAGCAGCTTAGAACGGGGGGGAATTGTTAATGAGCAGTTCTTC
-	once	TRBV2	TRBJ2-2	CASKGQPNTGELFF	TGTGCCAGCAAGGGGCAGCCGAACACCGGGGAGCTGTTTTTT
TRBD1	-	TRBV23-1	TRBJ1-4	CASSQSGTGREKLFF	TGCGCCAGCAGTCAATCGGGGACAGGGCGAGAAAAACTGTTTTTT
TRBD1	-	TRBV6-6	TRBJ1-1	CASSDPGTGASEAFF	TGTGCCAGCAGTGATCCCGGGACAGGGGCTTCTGAAGCTTTCTTT